This note documents a single T cell receptor (beta chain) sequence. This sample is part of a study of PD-L1 blockade in urothelial cancer. The CDR3 consists of 13 residues. V was pared by 3 bases and J by 6 bases, with 11 bases between. The V gene's germline CDR1 is MDHEN and CDR2 SYDVKM. Only in-frame clones appear in the TCRdb table, and some are missing; sequencing was by immunoSEQ multiplex PCR. The data hold approximately 120,000 clones, with roughly 82% observed a single time. The sample's time point: peripheral blood 6 weeks after treatment start. The material was PBMCs, obtained around atezolizumab (anti-PD-L1) treatment. The origin of this receptor is a man between 45 and 60 years old with urothelial cancer. V gene TRBV28 combines with J gene TRBJ1-2; D ambiguous. This CDR3 is CASSFSGNDGYTF. CDR3 in DNA: TGTGCCAGCAGTTTTTCAGGAAATGATGGCTACACCTTC.